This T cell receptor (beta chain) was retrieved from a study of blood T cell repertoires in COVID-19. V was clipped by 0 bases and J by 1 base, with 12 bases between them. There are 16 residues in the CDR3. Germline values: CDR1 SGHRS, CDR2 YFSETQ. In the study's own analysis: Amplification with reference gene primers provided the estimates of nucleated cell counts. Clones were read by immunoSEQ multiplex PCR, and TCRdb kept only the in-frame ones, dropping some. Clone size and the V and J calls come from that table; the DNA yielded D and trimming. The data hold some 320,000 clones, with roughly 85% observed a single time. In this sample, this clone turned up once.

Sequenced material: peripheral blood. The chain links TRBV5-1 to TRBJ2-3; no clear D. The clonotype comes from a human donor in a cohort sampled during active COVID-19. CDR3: CASSLGTNLRTDTQYF. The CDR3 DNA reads TGCGCCAGCAGCTTGGGTACCAACCTACGCACAGATACGCAGTATTTT.